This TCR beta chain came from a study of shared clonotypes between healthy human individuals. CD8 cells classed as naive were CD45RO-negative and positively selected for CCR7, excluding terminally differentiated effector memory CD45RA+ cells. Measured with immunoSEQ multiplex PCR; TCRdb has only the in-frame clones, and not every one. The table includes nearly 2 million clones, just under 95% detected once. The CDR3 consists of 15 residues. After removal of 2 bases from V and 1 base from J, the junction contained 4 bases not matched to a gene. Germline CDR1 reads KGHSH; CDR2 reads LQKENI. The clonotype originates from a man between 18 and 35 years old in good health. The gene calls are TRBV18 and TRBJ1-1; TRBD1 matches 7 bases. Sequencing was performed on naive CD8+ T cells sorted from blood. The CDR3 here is CASSPATGANTEAFF. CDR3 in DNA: TGTGCCAGCTCACCAGCCACAGGGGCGAACACTGAAGCTTTCTTT.